One T cell receptor beta chain is described in this entry. These data originate in a study of control samples from healthy donors and cancer patients. The ends were cut back, 2 bases at V and 7 bases at J, with 8 bases in the middle. The CDR3 sequence is 14 residues long. The V gene's germline CDR1 is KGHDR and CDR2 SFDVKD. The data were produced by immunoSEQ multiplex PCR, yet TCRdb's version contains in-frame clones alone and is incomplete. Its listing shows some 180,000 clones. This sequence was found in a young woman in good health. Material: blood. The chain couples TRBV24-1 to TRBJ1-6; no firm D call. The CDR3, as DNA: TGTGCCACCAGTGATTCTGGGGTGAATTCACCCCTCCACTTT. This sequence encodes CATSDSGVNSPLHF.